The 2 T cell receptor beta chains reported below all come from one sample, sequenced in a study of T-cell reconstitution after alpha-beta-depleted transplantation in children (dated by TCRdb to the mid-2010s). Library construction relied on PCR. The sequencer was an Illumina HiSeq 2500. Molecular barcoding was employed in the preparation of TCR libraries, with unique molecular identifiers being used to normalize TCRbeta repertoire quantification. Using fastp trimming at Q25 and MiXCR clonotype assembly, TCRdb reanalyzed the public sequencing data and kept in-frame beta chains. Each CDR3 protein gets just one entry, which takes the most common genes and DNA from the rows behind it. For this sample there are 500,000 to 600,000 distinct CDR3 sequences; approximately 29% appear just once. The ten top clones hold 2.4% of the sample. The specimen was PBMCs from the stem cell graft donor, collected from the stem cell graft. These receptors all come from a human donor who donated a stem cell graft to a child with aplastic anemia.

The chain recombines TRBV5-4 with TRBJ1-6; D is ambiguous. V gave up 0 bases and J gave up 10 bases, with 14 bases separating them. The CDR3 totals 15 residues. Looked up from germline, CDR1 is SGHNT and CDR2 is YYREEE (reference sequence). The chain's CDR3 is CASSLVAGIGSPLHF. DNA of the CDR3: TGTGCCAGCAGCTTGGTGGCGGGGATCGGATCACCCCTCCACTTT. The variable domain in full, completed from reference TRBV5-4 and TRBJ1-6, reads ETGVTQSPTHLIKTRGQQVTLRCSSQSGHNTVSWYQQALGQGPQFIFQYYREEENGRGNFPPRFSGLQFPNYSSELNVNALELDDSALYLCASSLVAGIGSPLHFGNGTRLTVT.

This clonotype was recorded once. The V and J genes are TRBV7-9 and TRBJ2-1; D possibly corresponds to TRBD2 (6 bases). The CDR3 covers 14 residues. Germline V gives CDR1 SEHNR, CDR2 FQNEAQ (reference sequence). V was trimmed by 3 bases and J by 5 bases, leaving 11 bases between them. The CDR3 is CASSLKTGDNEQFF. CDR3 nucleotides: TGTGCCAGCAGCTTGAAAACGGGAGACAATGAGCAGTTCTTC.